This paragraph covers one T cell receptor beta chain sequence. Its antigen is unidentified. CDR3 size: 16 residues. Germline V lookup: CDR1 MGHRA, CDR2 YSYEKL. The germline V and J ends were trimmed by 7 bases and 6 bases, with 23 bases remaining between them. A roughly 120-subject validation cohort, separate from the roughly 670-subject first cohort, supplied the donors. This record comes from a study of cytomegalovirus exposure and HLA in healthy donors. Study-level background: In a later analysis, it was reported that the roughly 120 validation repertoires had been produced on the same platform as the 700 or so repertoires belonging to the first cohort.

General study findings and limits: Among TCR beta chains, those listed as cytomegalovirus-associated numbered about 160. In vitro testing confirmed a few CMV-associated chains as specific for CMV antigens.

Using immunoSEQ multiplex PCR, the repertoire was profiled, and TCRdb retains in-frame clones only, with some absent. The sample lists about 110,000 clones, approximately 94% occurring once. The chain carries TRBV4-1 and TRBJ2-3; D perhaps matches TRBD2 (7 bases). Material for sequencing was PBMCs. The clonotype was recovered from a woman under 30 in good health and CMV-seronegative. The CDR3 is CASTRAGTPNGDTQYF. CDR3 nucleotide sequence: TGCGCCAGCACCAGAGCGGGGACACCAAACGGGGATACGCAGTATTTT.